This T cell receptor beta chain came from a study of regulatory T cells in long-lasting Graves disease. This CDR3 has 15 amino acids. Losses at the gene ends were 3 bases for V and 5 bases for J; bases not matched to a gene: 10. CDR1 DFQATT and CDR2 SNEGSKA come from the germline V gene (reference sequence). General study findings and limits: Favored gene segments in persistent disease were TRBV28, TRBJ1-2 and TRBJ2-5.

Described time point: newly diagnosed GD, antithyroid drugs for less than 3 months. The TCR library was made from RNA that had been extracted from PBMCs in TRIzol. A blood draw put approximately 9 milliliters of peripheral blood into EDTA tubes. According to the study, TCR beta libraries were built with iRepertoire HTBI primers and CDR3-region Arm-PCR. TCRdb independently ran MiXCR on the multiplex PCR reads; one entry per CDR3 protein. The repertoire holds around 400,000 distinct CDR3 sequences, with roughly 15% as singletons. This clonotype was detected ten times or more. Its antigen remains unknown.

The sample here was peripheral blood mononuclear cells (PBMCs), taken at new diagnosis, from a patient treated with antithyroid drugs. The chain couples TRBV20-1 to TRBJ2-3; 8 positions agree with TRBD2. The sequence derives from a female donor with Graves disease. The CDR3 spells CSASGLAGGKDTQYF. For the CDR3, the DNA is TGCAGTGCTAGTGGCCTAGCGGGTGGAAAAGATACGCAGTATTTT.